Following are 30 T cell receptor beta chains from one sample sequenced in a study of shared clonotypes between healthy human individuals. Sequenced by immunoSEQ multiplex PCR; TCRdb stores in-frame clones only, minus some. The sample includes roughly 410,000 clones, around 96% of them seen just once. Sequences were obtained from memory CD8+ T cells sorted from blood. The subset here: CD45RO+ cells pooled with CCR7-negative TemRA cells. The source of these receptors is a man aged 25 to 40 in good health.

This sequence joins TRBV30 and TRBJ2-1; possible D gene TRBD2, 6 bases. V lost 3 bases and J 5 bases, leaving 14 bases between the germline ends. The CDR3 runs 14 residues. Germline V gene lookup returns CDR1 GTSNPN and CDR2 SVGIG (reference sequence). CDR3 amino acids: CAWRARDSNNEQFF. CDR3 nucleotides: TGTGCCTGGAGAGCCCGGGACTCTAACAATGAGCAGTTCTTC.

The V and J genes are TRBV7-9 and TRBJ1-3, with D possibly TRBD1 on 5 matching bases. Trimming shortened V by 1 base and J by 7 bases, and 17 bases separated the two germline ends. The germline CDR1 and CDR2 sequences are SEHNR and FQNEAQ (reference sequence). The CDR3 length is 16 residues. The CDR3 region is CASSLGQGIGGNTIYF. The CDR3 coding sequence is TGTGCCAGCAGCTTAGGTCAGGGAATAGGCGGGAACACCATATATTTT.

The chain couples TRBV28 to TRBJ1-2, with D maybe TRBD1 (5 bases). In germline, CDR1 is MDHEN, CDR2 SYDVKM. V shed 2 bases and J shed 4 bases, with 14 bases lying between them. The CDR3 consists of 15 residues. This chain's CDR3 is CASSLQGFGSYGYTF. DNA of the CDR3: TGTGCCAGCAGTTTACAGGGTTTTGGCTCCTATGGCTACACCTTC.

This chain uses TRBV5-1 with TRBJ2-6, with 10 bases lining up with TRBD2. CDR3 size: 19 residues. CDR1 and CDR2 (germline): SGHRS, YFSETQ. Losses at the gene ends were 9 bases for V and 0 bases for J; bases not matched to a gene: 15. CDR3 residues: CANKGYTGTSASGANVLTF. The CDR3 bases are TGCGCCAACAAAGGTTATACCGGGACTAGCGCCTCTGGGGCCAACGTCCTGACTTTC.

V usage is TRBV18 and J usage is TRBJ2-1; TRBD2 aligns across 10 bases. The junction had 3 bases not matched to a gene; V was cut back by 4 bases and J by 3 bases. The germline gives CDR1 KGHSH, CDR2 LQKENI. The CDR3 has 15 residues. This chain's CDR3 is CASSLSSGSYNEQFF. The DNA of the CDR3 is TGTGCCAGCTCACTGTCTAGCGGGAGCTACAATGAGCAGTTCTTC.

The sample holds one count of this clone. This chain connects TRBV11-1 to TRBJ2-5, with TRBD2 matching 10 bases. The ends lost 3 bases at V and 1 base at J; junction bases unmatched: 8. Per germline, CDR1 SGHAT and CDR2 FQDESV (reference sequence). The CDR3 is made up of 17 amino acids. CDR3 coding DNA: TGTGCCAGCAGCTTTCTCCCTAGCGGGAGTTCCCAAGAGACCCAGTACTTC. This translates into CASSFLPSGSSQETQYF. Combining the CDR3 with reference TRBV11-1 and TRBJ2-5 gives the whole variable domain EAEVAQSPRYKITEKSQAVAFWCDPISGHATLYWYRQILGQGPELLVQFQDESVVDDSQLPKDRFSAERLKGVDSTLKIQPAELGDSAMYLCASSFLPSGSSQETQYFGPGTRLLVL.

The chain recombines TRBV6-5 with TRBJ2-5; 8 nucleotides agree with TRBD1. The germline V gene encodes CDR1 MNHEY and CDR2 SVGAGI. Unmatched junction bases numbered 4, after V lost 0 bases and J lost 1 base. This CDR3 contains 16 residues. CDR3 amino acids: CASSYSGGTGQETQYF. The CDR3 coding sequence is TGTGCCAGCAGTTACTCGGGCGGGACAGGCCAAGAGACCCAGTACTTC.

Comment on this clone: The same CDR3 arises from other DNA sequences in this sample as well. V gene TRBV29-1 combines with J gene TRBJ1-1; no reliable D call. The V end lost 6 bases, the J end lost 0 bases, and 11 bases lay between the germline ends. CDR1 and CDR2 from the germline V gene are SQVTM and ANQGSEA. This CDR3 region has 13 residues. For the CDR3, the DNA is TGCAGCGTGGCTGGCCGTCTGAACACTGAAGCTTTCTTT. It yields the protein CSVAGRLNTEAFF.

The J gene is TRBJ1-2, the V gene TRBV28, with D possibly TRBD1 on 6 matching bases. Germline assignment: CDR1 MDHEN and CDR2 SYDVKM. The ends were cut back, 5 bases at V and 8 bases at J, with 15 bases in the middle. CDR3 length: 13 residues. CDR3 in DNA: TGTGCCAGCAGTGGTACAGGGAAGGGCGGCTACACCTTC. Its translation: CASSGTGKGGYTF.

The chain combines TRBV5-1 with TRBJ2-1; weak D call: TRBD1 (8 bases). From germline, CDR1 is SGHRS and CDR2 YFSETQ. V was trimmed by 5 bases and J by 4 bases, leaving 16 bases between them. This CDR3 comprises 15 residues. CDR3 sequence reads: CASRSGQGGYNEQFF. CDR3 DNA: TGCGCCAGCAGATCCGGACAGGGAGGGTACAATGAGCAGTTCTTC.

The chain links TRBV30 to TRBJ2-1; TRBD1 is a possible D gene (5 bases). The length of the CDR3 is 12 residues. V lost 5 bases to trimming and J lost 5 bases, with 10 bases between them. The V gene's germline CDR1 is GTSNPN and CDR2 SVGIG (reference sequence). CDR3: CAWGRVNNEQFF. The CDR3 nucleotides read TGTGCCTGGGGCAGGGTAAACAATGAGCAGTTCTTC.

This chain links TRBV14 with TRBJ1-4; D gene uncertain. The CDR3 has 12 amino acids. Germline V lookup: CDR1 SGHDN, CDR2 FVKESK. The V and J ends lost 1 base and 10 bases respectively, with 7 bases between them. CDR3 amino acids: CASSQVFGKLFF. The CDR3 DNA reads TGTGCCAGCAGCCAAGTCTTTGGAAAACTGTTTTTT. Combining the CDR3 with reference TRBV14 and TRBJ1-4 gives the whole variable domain EAGVTQFPSHSVIEKGQTVTLRCDPISGHDNLYWYRRVMGKEIKFLLHFVKESKQDESGMPNNRFLAERTGGTYSTLKVQPAELEDSGVYFCASSQVFGKLFFGSGTQLSVL.

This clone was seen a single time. The CDR3 sequence is CASSVAGPGGFDTQYF. The DNA for the CDR3 is TGTGCCAGCAGTGTAGCAGGGCCAGGGGGATTCGATACGCAGTATTTT. This chain connects TRBV2 to TRBJ2-3; 7 nucleotides agree with TRBD1. With V trimmed by 4 bases and J by 6 bases, 13 bases remained unmatched. This CDR3 has 16 amino acids. Per germline, CDR1 SNHLY and CDR2 FYNNEI.

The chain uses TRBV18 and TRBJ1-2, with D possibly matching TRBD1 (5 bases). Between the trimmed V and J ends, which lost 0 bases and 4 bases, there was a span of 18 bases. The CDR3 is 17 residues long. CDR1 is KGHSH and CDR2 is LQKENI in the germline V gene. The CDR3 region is CASSPPPGLTSGYGYTF. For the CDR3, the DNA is TGTGCCAGCTCACCACCGCCAGGGTTAACAAGTGGCTATGGCTACACCTTC.

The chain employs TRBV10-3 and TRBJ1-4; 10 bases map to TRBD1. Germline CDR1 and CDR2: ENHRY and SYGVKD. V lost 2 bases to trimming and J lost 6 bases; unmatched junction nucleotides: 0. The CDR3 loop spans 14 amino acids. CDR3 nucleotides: TGTGCCATCAGTGAGGGACAGGGGGATGAAAAACTGTTTTTT. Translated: CAISEGQGDEKLFF.

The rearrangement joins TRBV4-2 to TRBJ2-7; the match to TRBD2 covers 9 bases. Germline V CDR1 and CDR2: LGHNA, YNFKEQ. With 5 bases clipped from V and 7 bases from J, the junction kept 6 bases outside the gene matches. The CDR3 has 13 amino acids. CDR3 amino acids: CASSRTSAEEQYF. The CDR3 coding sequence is TGTGCCAGCAGCAGGACTAGCGCTGAAGAGCAGTACTTC.

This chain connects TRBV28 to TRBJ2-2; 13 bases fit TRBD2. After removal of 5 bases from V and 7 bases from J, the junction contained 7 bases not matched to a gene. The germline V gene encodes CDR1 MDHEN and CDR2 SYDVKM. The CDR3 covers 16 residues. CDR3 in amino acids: CASSKLAGGPNGELFF. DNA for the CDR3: TGTGCCAGCAGTAAACTAGCGGGAGGGCCAAACGGGGAGCTGTTTTTT.

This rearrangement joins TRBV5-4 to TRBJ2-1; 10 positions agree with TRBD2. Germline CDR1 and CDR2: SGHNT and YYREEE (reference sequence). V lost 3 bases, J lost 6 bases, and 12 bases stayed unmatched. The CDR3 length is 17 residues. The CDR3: CASSSAPGLAFLNEQFF. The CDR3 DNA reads TGTGCCAGCAGCTCCGCCCCGGGACTAGCGTTCCTCAATGAGCAGTTCTTC.

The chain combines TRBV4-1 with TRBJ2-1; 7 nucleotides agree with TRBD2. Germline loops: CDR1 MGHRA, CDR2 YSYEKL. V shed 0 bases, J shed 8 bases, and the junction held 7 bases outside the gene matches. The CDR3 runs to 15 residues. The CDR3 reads CASSQERLAKHEQFF. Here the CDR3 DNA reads TGCGCCAGCAGCCAAGAGCGACTAGCTAAACATGAGCAGTTCTTC.

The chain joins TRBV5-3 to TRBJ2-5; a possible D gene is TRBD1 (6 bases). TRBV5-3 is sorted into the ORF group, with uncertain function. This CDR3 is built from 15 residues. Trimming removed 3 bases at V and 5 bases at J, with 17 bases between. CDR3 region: CARSCNRDLRETQYF. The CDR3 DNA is TGTGCCAGAAGCTGTAACAGGGATTTGAGGGAGACCCAGTACTTC.

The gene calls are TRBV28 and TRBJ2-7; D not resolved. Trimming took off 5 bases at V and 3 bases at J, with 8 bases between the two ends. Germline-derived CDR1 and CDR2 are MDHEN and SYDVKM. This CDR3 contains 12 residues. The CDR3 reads CASSPANYEQYF. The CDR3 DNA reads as TGTGCCAGCAGTCCGGCCAACTACGAGCAGTACTTC.

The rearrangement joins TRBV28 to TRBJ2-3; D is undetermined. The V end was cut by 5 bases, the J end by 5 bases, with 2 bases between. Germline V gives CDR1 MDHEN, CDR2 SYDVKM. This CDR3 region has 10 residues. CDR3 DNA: TGTGCCAGCAGTGGAGATACGCAGTATTTT. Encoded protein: CASSGDTQYF.

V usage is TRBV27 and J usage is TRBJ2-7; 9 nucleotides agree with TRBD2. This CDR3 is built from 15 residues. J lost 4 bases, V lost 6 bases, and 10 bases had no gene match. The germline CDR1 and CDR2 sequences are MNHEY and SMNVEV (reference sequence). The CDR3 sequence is CASSPRLAGPYEQYF. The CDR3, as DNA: TGTGCCAGCAGCCCTCGGCTAGCGGGACCTTACGAGCAGTACTTC.

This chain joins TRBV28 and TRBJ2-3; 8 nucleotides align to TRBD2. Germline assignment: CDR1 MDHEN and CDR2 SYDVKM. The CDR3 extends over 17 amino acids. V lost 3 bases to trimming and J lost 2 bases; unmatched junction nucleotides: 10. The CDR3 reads CASSFRASGSPTDTQYF. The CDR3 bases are TGTGCCAGCAGTTTTCGGGCCAGCGGGAGTCCCACAGATACGCAGTATTTT.

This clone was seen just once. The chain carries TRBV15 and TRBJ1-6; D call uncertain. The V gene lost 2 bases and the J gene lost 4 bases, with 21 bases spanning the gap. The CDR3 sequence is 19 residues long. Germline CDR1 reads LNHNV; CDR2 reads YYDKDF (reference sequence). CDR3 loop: CATSRLPTGRNTYNSPLHF. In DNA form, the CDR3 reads TGTGCCACCAGCAGACTTCCAACCGGACGGAATACTTATAATTCACCCCTCCACTTT. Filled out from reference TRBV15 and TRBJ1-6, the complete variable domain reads DAMVIQNPRYQVTQFGKPVTLSCSQTLNHNVMYWYQQKSSQAPKLLFHYYDKDFNNEADTPDNFQSRRPNTSFCFLDIRSPGLGDTAMYLCATSRLPTGRNTYNSPLHFGNGTRLTVT.

The CDR3, as DNA: TGTGCCAGCAGCGTAGCGGCATCACGAGCGCTGAGCTCCTACAATGAGCAGTTCTTC. Translation gives CASSVAASRALSSYNEQFF. V and J are TRBV9 and TRBJ2-1; D unclear. Germline-derived CDR1 and CDR2 are SGDLS and YYNGEE. CDR3 length equals 19 residues. Trimming stripped 0 bases from V and 0 bases from J, with 19 bases between.

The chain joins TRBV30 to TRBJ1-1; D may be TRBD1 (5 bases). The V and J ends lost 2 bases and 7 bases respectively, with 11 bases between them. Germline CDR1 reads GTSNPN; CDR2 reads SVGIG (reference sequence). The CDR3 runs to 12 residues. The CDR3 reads CAWSNYQGEAFF. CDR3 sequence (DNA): TGTGCCTGGAGTAATTATCAGGGTGAAGCTTTCTTT.

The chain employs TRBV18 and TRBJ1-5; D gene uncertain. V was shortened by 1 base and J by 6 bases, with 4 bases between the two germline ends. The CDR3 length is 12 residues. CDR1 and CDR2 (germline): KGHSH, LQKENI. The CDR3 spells CASSPQGQPQHF. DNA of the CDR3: TGTGCCAGCTCACCACAGGGTCAGCCCCAGCATTTT. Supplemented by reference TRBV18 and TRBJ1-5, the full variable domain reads NAGVMQNPRHLVRRRGQEARLRCSPMKGHSHVYWYRQLPEEGLKFMVYLQKENIIDESGMPKERFSAEFPKEGPSILRIQQVVRGDSAAYFCASSPQGQPQHFGDGTRLSIL.

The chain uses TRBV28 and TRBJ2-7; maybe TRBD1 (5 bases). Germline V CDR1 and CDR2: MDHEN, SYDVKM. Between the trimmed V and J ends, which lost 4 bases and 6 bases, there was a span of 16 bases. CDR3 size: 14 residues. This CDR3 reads CASSSADTNGEQYF. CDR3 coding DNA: TGTGCCAGCAGTTCTGCGGACACAAACGGCGAGCAGTACTTC.

CDR3 amino acids: CASSLGTSFSETQYF. The CDR3 DNA sequence: TGTGCCAGCAGCTTAGGGACTAGCTTTAGCGAGACCCAGTACTTC. The chain employs TRBV11-2 and TRBJ2-5, with 8 bases lining up with TRBD2. There are 15 residues in the CDR3. The V and J ends lost 1 base and 5 bases, in that order; junction bases with no gene match: 6. The germline CDR1 and CDR2 sequences are SGHAT and FQNNGV.